This T cell receptor beta chain emerged from a study of blood T cell repertoires in COVID-19. Study at large: Spain, Italy and the United States supplied samples that represented acute and convalescent COVID-19. The analysed material was cDNA or gDNA that came from T cells, B-cell-depleted T cells, or PBMCs.

Only in-frame clones appear in the TCRdb table, and some are missing; sequencing was by immunoSEQ multiplex PCR. The repertoire holds 14,000 or so clones, with roughly 85% as singletons. The CDR3 is 15 amino acids. The V and J ends lost 4 bases and 4 bases respectively, with 14 bases between them. Germline-derived CDR1 and CDR2 are LNHDA and SQIVND (reference sequence). The origin of this receptor is a man aged 35 to 55 with active or convalescent COVID-19. The sequenced sample consisted of peripheral blood. V gene TRBV19 combines with J gene TRBJ1-3; TRBD1 might be the D (5 bases). CDR3 nucleotides: TGTGCCAGTAGTAGTGACAGTTTCCGCGGAAACACCATATATTTT. The encoded protein is CASSSDSFRGNTIYF. The complete variable domain, with remaining parts taken from reference TRBV19 and TRBJ1-3, reads DGGITQSPKYLFRKEGQNVTLSCEQNLNHDAMYWYRQDPGQGLRLIYYSQIVNDFQKGDIAEGYSVSREKKESFPLTVTSAQKNPTAFYLCASSSDSFRGNTIYFGEGSWLTVV.